These 25 T cell receptor beta chains originate from one sample sequenced in a study of early T cells in non-severe SARS-CoV-2 infection (dated by TCRdb to 2020 to 2023). The library was built by means of 5' RACE. The run used a NextSeq 500. The raw public reads went through TCRdb reprocessing: fastp at Q25, MiXCR clone calling, in-frame beta chains kept. Every distinct CDR3 protein forms one entry, paired with its most common genes and DNA. The sample profile shows about 100,000 distinct CDR3 sequences; about 13% of them were found once. 2% to 2.5% of the sample is in the top ten clones. The source material was whole blood. The receptors derive from an adult who was a healthcare worker with PCR-confirmed SARS-CoV-2 infection or an uninfected control (not recorded which).

The V and J genes are TRBV20-1 and TRBJ2-7, with 12 bases that match TRBD1. CDR1 is DFQATT, CDR2 SNEGSKA, per germline (reference sequence). V was clipped by 5 bases and J by 9 bases; unmatched bases: 11. The CDR3 runs to 14 residues. CDR3 nucleotides: TGCAGTGCTTCCCCTCGGGACAGGGGGCTCGGGCAGTACTTC. Translation: CSASPRDRGLGQYF.

The V and J genes are TRBV27 and TRBJ2-7; D is ambiguous. Germline V gene sequence: CDR1 MNHEY, CDR2 SMNVEV (reference sequence). The CDR3 covers 15 residues. V lost 3 bases and J 0 bases, leaving 12 bases between the germline ends. The CDR3 DNA reads as TGTGCCAGCAGTTTCGGTACGGCCAGCTCCTACGAGCAGTACTTC. This encodes CASSFGTASSYEQYF.

At least ten counts were recorded for this clonotype. V and J are TRBV20-1 and TRBJ1-5; D gene ambiguous. The CDR3 has 12 amino acids. Germline CDR1 reads DFQATT; CDR2 reads SNEGSKA (reference sequence). V was pared by 5 bases and J by 6 bases, with 11 bases between. This chain's CDR3 is CSAVVGGQPQHF. Written as DNA, the CDR3 is TGCAGTGCTGTCGTGGGTGGTCAGCCCCAGCATTTT.

V usage is TRBV6-2 or TRBV6-3 and J usage is TRBJ2-2, with 7 bases aligning to TRBD2. There are 14 residues in the CDR3. CDR1 and CDR2 (germline): MNHEY, SVGEGT. The V segment lost 7 bases and the J segment 6 bases; nucleotides outside the gene matches: 8. CDR3 DNA sequence: TGTGCCAGCAAGCCCAGCGGGGCATCCGGGGAGCTGTTTTTT. Residues: CASKPSGASGELFF.

The chain has TRBV20-1 and TRBJ2-5; D is unclear. Germline CDR1 is DFQATT and CDR2 is SNEGSKA (reference sequence). The V and J ends lost 6 bases and 1 base respectively, with 6 bases between them. This CDR3 has 11 amino acids. The CDR3 loop reads CSAGSQETQYF. CDR3 in DNA: TGCAGTGCGGGCAGCCAAGAGACCCAGTACTTC.

The rearrangement uses TRBV4-1 and TRBJ2-3; 7 positions agree with TRBD1. Trimming at V came to 4 bases and at J to 0 bases, leaving 7 bases not matched to a gene. Germline values: CDR1 MGHRA, CDR2 YSYEKL. The CDR3 extends over 16 amino acids. The CDR3: CASSRSGTASTDTQYF. The CDR3 DNA sequence: TGCGCCAGCAGCCGATCCGGGACAGCTAGCACAGATACGCAGTATTTT.

This clonotype was picked up many times. V and J are TRBV7-9 and TRBJ2-2; D unclear. Germline V gene sequence: CDR1 SEHNR, CDR2 FQNEAQ (reference sequence). V gave up 4 bases and J gave up 9 bases, with 6 bases separating them. CDR3 length: 11 amino acids. The CDR3 region has the DNA TGTGCCAGCAGCTCCAACCGGGAGCTGTTTTTT. It is translated as CASSSNRELFF.

The table lists this clonotype with many counts. The chain recombines TRBV2 with TRBJ2-7, with 9 bases aligning to TRBD2. J was trimmed by 6 bases and V by 7 bases; bases with no gene match: 10. From germline, CDR1 is SNHLY and CDR2 FYNNEI. CDR3 length: 14 amino acids. This chain's CDR3 is CASTSAGGRSEQYF. Written as DNA, the CDR3 is TGTGCCAGCACGTCGGCGGGGGGGAGAAGCGAGCAGTACTTC.

Many counts were recorded for this clonotype. This chain connects TRBV6-5 to TRBJ2-1, with TRBD2 matching over 7 bases. The CDR3 runs to 16 residues. With 0 bases clipped from V and 0 bases from J, the junction kept 2 bases outside the gene matches. Germline values: CDR1 MNHEY, CDR2 SVGAGI. CDR3 nucleotide sequence: TGTGCCAGCAGTTACTCGTTAGCGGGCTCCTACAATGAGCAGTTCTTC. Protein product: CASSYSLAGSYNEQFF.

The V call is TRBV7-2, the J call TRBJ2-3, with 9 bases fitting TRBD2. Germline V gene data show CDR1 as SGHTA and CDR2 as FQGNSA. The CDR3 is 15 residues long. V dropped 8 bases and J dropped 5; count of bases not matched to a gene: 11. The chain's CDR3 is CASGVAGAGGDTQYF. In DNA form, the CDR3 reads TGTGCCAGCGGGGTAGCGGGGGCCGGGGGAGATACGCAGTATTTT.

This clonotype was counted at least ten times. The chain combines TRBV19 with TRBJ1-5, with TRBD1 matching 9 bases. Trimming removed 8 bases from V and 7 bases from J; junction bases left unmatched: 9. In germline, CDR1 is LNHDA, CDR2 SQIVND (reference sequence). The CDR3 sequence is 14 residues long. CDR3 nucleotide sequence: TGTGCCAGTGCTGAAACAGGGGGCGGACAGCCCCAGCATTTT. Translation gives CASAETGGGQPQHF.

This sequence joins TRBV4-2 and TRBJ2-7; TRBD2 agrees at 7 bases. Germline CDR1 reads LGHNA; CDR2 reads YNFKEQ. The CDR3 runs 15 residues. V shed 1 base and J 2 bases; nucleotides not matched to a gene: 5. The CDR3 DNA reads TGTGCCAGCAGCCAAGGGGAGGGCAGCCCCTACGAGCAGTACTTC. This translates into CASSQGEGSPYEQYF.

This clonotype qualifies as medium-sized (0.01 to 0.1%). V is TRBV11-2 and J is TRBJ1-6; D ambiguous. Germline CDR1 is SGHAT and CDR2 is FQNNGV. With 1 base removed from V and 0 bases from J, the gap between germline ends came to 4 bases. The CDR3 runs to 15 residues. In nucleotides, the CDR3 is TGTGCCAGCAGCTTAGCCAGCTCCTATAATTCACCCCTCCACTTT. It codes for CASSLASSYNSPLHF.

This chain joins TRBV2 and TRBJ2-5; no definite D call. The germline CDR1 and CDR2 sequences are SNHLY and FYNNEI. There are 15 residues in the CDR3. Between the trimmed V and J ends, which lost 4 bases and 4 bases, there was a span of 16 bases. In DNA form, the CDR3 reads TGTGCCAGCAGTGTGGGTCTACGGCCAGGAGAGACCCAGTACTTC. Its protein is CASSVGLRPGETQYF.

Turning to this clonotype: A read error is possible here, since a much larger clone lies one base away. The chain's CDR3 is CASSKDSNQPQHF. Written as DNA, the CDR3 is TGTGCCAGCAGTAAGGATAGCAATCAGCCCCAGCATTTT. V usage is TRBV12-3 or TRBV12-4 and J usage is TRBJ1-5; D is undetermined. This CDR3 has 13 residues. The V end was cut by 5 bases, the J end by 0 bases, with 5 bases between.

This clonotype was found a few times. The rearrangement uses TRBV11-2 and TRBJ2-3, with 13 bases fitting TRBD2. Germline lookup yields CDR1 SGHAT and CDR2 FQNNGV. V was pared by 4 bases and J by 6 bases, with 19 bases of the junction left unmatched. The CDR3 extends over 20 amino acids. This CDR3 reads CASSSLLAGGTTYVGDTQYF. The CDR3 coding sequence is TGTGCCAGCAGCTCACTACTAGCGGGGGGGACAACCTACGTCGGGGATACGCAGTATTTT. Full variable domain (outside the CDR3, taken from reference TRBV11-2 and TRBJ2-3): EAGVAQSPRYKIIEKRQSVAFWCNPISGHATLYWYQQILGQGPKLLIQFQNNGVVDDSQLPKDRFSAERLKGVDSTLKIQPAKLEDSAVYLCASSSLLAGGTTYVGDTQYFGPGTRLTVL.

This clonotype was seen ten or more times. The V gene is TRBV11-1, the J gene TRBJ2-3; 8 bases agree with TRBD1. Germline V CDR1 and CDR2: SGHAT, FQDESV (reference sequence). CDR3 length: 15 amino acids. With V trimmed by 2 bases and J by 3 bases, 4 bases remained unmatched. The CDR3 sequence is CASSLRQGRTDTQYF. CDR3 in DNA: TGTGCCAGCAGCTTAAGACAGGGGAGGACAGATACGCAGTATTTT.

The chain links TRBV12-3 or TRBV12-4 to TRBJ2-7; possibly TRBD1 for D (6 bases). The CDR3 sequence is 13 residues long. V lost 6 bases, J lost 9 bases, and 18 bases lay in between. CDR3 in amino acids: CASSRGQTTSQYF. The CDR3 nucleotides read TGTGCCAGCAGCCGAGGACAGACTACGTCGCAGTACTTC.

This clonotype has more than one count but fewer than ten. J is TRBJ2-3 and V is TRBV10-1; D not resolved. V lost 0 bases and J 6 bases, leaving 10 bases between the germline ends. This CDR3 contains 14 residues. Germline V gives CDR1 WNHNN, CDR2 SYGVQD (reference sequence). CDR3 DNA sequence: TGCGCCAGCAGTGAGTCGTCTAGACCCGATACGCAGTATTTT. This codes for CASSESSRPDTQYF.

This clonotype has at least ten counts. The chain joins TRBV7-2 to TRBJ2-2, with a weak D call TRBD1 (6 bases). V was pared by 1 base and J by 3 bases, with 9 bases between. CDR3 size: 15 residues. Germline-derived CDR1 and CDR2 are SGHTA and FQGNSA. The CDR3 region is CASSLGPGDTGELFF. DNA for the CDR3: TGTGCCAGCAGCTTAGGCCCAGGGGACACCGGGGAGCTGTTTTTT. Combining the CDR3 with reference TRBV7-2 and TRBJ2-2 gives the whole variable domain GAGVSQSPSNKVTEKGKDVELRCDPISGHTALYWYRQSLGQGLEFLIYFQGNSAPDKSGLPSDRFSAERTGGSVSTLTIQRTQQEDSAVYLCASSLGPGDTGELFFGEGSRLTVL.

This clonotype was counted between two and nine times. The CDR3 coding sequence is TGTGCCAGCAGCTTAAGCCCACGGCCCCTTAGCACAGATACGCAGTATTTT. As protein: CASSLSPRPLSTDTQYF. The chain recombines TRBV11-2 with TRBJ2-3, with unresolved D. CDR3 size: 17 residues. V lost 2 bases, J lost 0 bases, and 15 bases lay in between. Germline loops: CDR1 SGHAT, CDR2 FQNNGV.

The sample holds a few counts of this clonotype. It is unclear where the CDR3 begins or ends on the DNA, so no DNA is shown, and the CDR3 is as TCRdb lists it. The rearrangement links TRBV7-3 to TRBJ2-2; the table assigns TRBD1, which was not confirmed against the DNA. From germline, CDR1 is SGHTA and CDR2 FQGTGA. The CDR3 is made up of 17 amino acids, end residues included. CDR3 sequence: CASSTPGQPRTPGSCFF.

This clonotype was recorded a few times. The chain recombines TRBV18 with TRBJ2-1; D unclear. CDR3 length: 15 amino acids. The germline V gene has CDR1 KGHSH and CDR2 LQKENI. V lost 1 base, J lost 0 bases, and 7 bases lay in between. The CDR3 loop is CASSPLSSSYNEQFF. In DNA form, the CDR3 reads TGTGCCAGCTCACCACTTTCGAGCTCCTACAATGAGCAGTTCTTC. Combining the CDR3 with reference TRBV18 and TRBJ2-1 gives the whole variable domain NAGVMQNPRHLVRRRGQEARLRCSPMKGHSHVYWYRQLPEEGLKFMVYLQKENIIDESGMPKERFSAEFPKEGPSILRIQQVVRGDSAAYFCASSPLSSSYNEQFFGPGTRLTVL.

The chain combines TRBV29-1 with TRBJ2-7; D gene ambiguous. The CDR3 is 13 amino acids. The V gene lost 4 bases and the J gene lost 0 bases, with 10 bases spanning the gap. Germline lookup yields CDR1 SQVTM and CDR2 ANQGSEA. DNA for the CDR3: TGCAGCGTTGTGGTGTTCAGCTCCTACGAGCAGTACTTC. Protein sequence: CSVVVFSSYEQYF.

This clonotype has a count of ten or more. The V and J genes are TRBV18 and TRBJ2-1; TRBD1 agrees at 9 bases. This CDR3 has 11 residues. V was clipped by 6 bases and J by 14 bases; unmatched bases: 5. Germline-derived CDR1 and CDR2 are KGHSH and LQKENI. The CDR3 here is CASSTRTGEFF. The CDR3 coding sequence is TGTGCCAGCTCCACAAGGACAGGGGAGTTCTTC.